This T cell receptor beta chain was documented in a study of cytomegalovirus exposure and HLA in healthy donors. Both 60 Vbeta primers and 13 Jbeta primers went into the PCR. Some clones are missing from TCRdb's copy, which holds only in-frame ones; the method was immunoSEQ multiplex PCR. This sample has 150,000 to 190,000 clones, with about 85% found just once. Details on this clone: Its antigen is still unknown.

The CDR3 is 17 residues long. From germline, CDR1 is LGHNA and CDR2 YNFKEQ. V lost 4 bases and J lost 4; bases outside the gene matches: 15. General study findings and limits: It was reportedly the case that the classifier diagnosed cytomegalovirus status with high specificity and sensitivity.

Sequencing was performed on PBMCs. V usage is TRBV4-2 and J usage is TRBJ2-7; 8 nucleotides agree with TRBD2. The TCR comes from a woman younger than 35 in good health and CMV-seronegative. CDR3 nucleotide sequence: TGTGCCAGCAGCCCAACGGGACTCGGGGGGGAATTTTACGAGCAGTACTTC. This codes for CASSPTGLGGEFYEQYF.